This entry is about one T cell receptor beta chain. The antigen is not known. The CDR3 spans 13 residues. The germline gives CDR1 SQVTM, CDR2 ANQGSEA. V dropped 3 bases and J dropped 0 bases, with 8 bases sitting between them. In the original processing: ImmunoSEQ only sent back junction sequences with no quality scores, so filtering was done differently. Produced via immunoSEQ multiplex PCR; TCRdb's table is partial and in-frame only. That table gives V, J and clone size, and the DNA gave D and trimming. Among around 610,000 clones, 95% to 96% were seen once, and the ten largest hold 0.11%. This specimen belongs to a study of shared clonotypes between healthy human individuals. In the study overall: Samples came from two female and a few male donors aged 18 to 49. Notes on the study in general: Rarefaction exposed incomplete sorted-subset sequencing despite large depth.

Positively selected for CCR7, the CD45RO-negative cells used as naive CD8 cells excluded terminally differentiated effector memory CD45RA+ cells. The clonotype comes from a woman aged 30 to 39 in good health. The V and J genes are TRBV29-1 and TRBJ2-5; D is undetermined. Sequenced: naive CD8+ T cells sorted from blood. CDR3 sequence: CSVDSGDQETQYF. The CDR3 bases are TGCAGCGTTGATTCCGGAGACCAAGAGACCCAGTACTTC. Drawing the rest from reference TRBV29-1 and TRBJ2-5, the complete variable domain is SAVISQKPSRDICQRGTSLTIQCQVDSQVTMMFWYRQQPGQSLTLIATANQGSEATYESGFVIDKFPISRPNLTFSTLTVSNMSPEDSSIYLCSVDSGDQETQYFGPGTRLLVL.